This T cell receptor beta chain was captured by sequencing in a study of blood T cell repertoires in COVID-19. Study overall: The study drew acute and convalescent COVID-19 samples from the United States, Italy and Spain. The analysed material was cDNA or gDNA that came from T cells, B-cell-depleted T cells, or PBMCs.

In the original processing: Reference gene primer amplification gave estimated nucleated cell counts. Assay used: immunoSEQ multiplex PCR; TCRdb lists only in-frame clones, some missing. Clone size and the V and J calls come from that table; the DNA yielded D and trimming. The table includes about 270,000 clones, 81% detected once. J lost 3 bases, V lost 1 base, and 2 bases had no gene match. In germline, CDR1 is LGHNA, CDR2 YSLEER. The CDR3 loop spans 15 amino acids. The receptor was derived from a woman aged 60-75 years with active or convalescent COVID-19. Sequencing used peripheral blood. This chain connects TRBV4-3 to TRBJ2-7; 11 bases agree with TRBD1. Written as DNA, the CDR3 is TGCGCCAGCAGCCAAGGGACAGGGGGCAGCTACGAGCAGTACTTC. This codes for CASSQGTGGSYEQYF.